The rows below give T cell receptor beta chains drawn from one sample of a study of spatial heterogeneity in lung cancer. TCRdb recomputed calls from the 5' RACE reads with MiXCR, one row per CDR3 protein. The data hold roughly 8,800 distinct CDR3 sequences, with 4.5% observed a single time. The sequenced sample was lung tumor tissue, obtained at surgery. Every receptor here comes from a female donor with early-stage non-small cell lung cancer. CDR3s include the opening cysteine and the closing phenylalanine or tryptophan. D genes are given only for firm matches. Size is stated for part of the rows, as once, few or many counts, or as a class when the clone is expanded.

11	TRBV30	TRBJ2-1	few	NA	TGTGCCTGGAATGAGAACGGGGAGCAGTTCTTC	CAWNENGEQFF
14	TRBV7-8	TRBJ2-1	many	NA	TGTGCCAGCAGCCAAAGCCGGGGGAACAATGAGCAGTTCTTC	CASSQSRGNNEQFF
13	TRBV12-3/TRBV12-4	TRBJ2-1	many	NA	TGTGCCAGCAGTTTAGGTTCCGGGAATGAGCAGTTCTTC	CASSLGSGNEQFF
17	TRBV2	TRBJ1-6	many	TRBD1	TGTGCCAGCAGTGAATCGTCGGACAGGGGGCAGAATTCACCCCTCCACTTT	CASSESSDRGQNSPLHF
11	TRBV6-2/TRBV6-3	TRBJ1-1	many	NA	TGTGCCAGCAGTAGGGGGGATGAAGCTTTCTTT	CASSRGDEAFF
14	TRBV6-1	TRBJ2-7	many	NA	TGTGCCAGCAGTAAAAGTTGGGGAACCCACGAGCAGTACTTC	CASSKSWGTHEQYF
13	TRBV11-2	TRBJ2-7	medium-sized	TRBD2	TGTGCCAGCACCCCGGCTAGCGGCTACGAGCAGTACTTC	CASTPASGYEQYF
15	TRBV7-2	TRBJ2-7	NA	TRBD1	TGTGCCAGCAGCGGCCGGGACAGAAGCTCCTACGAGCAGTACTTC	CASSGRDRSSYEQYF
16	TRBV24-1	TRBJ2-4	many	NA	TGTGCCACCAGTGATTTGTTTGGGGTCGGGAAAAACATTCAGTACTTC	CATSDLFGVGKNIQYF
13	TRBV20-1	TRBJ1-2	many	NA	TGCAGTGCTACCGCGGCAGGGTACTATGGCTACACCTTC	CSATAAGYYGYTF
14	TRBV7-3	TRBJ2-2	medium-sized	NA	TGTGCCAGCAGCTTACTGTCGACATCCGGGGAGCTGTTTTTT	CASSLLSTSGELFF
14	TRBV4-1	TRBJ2-7	medium-sized	TRBD1	TGCGCCAGCAGCCCCAGACAGGGGGGATACGAGCAGTACTTC	CASSPRQGGYEQYF
15	TRBV4-1	TRBJ1-1	NA	NA	TGCGCCAGCAGCCAAGAAGGGAACGACTACACTGAAGCTTTCTTT	CASSQEGNDYTEAFF
12	TRBV20-1	TRBJ2-7	many	NA	TGCAGTGCCAAGAGTCTAGCCCCCGAGCAGTACTTC	CSAKSLAPEQYF
16	TRBV20-1	TRBJ2-3	many	NA	TGCAGTGCTAGAGTTGCAAGGGCGTCAGACACAGATACGCAGTATTTT	CSARVARASDTDTQYF
16	TRBV11-2	TRBJ2-1	few	TRBD2	TGTGCCAGCAGCCTACCCCTTCGCGGGAGGGACAATGAGCAGTTCTTC	CASSLPLRGRDNEQFF
13	TRBV29-1	TRBJ2-7	many	NA	TGCAGCGCAGGGTGGGGTTTCTCCTACGAGCAGTACTTC	CSAGWGFSYEQYF
12	TRBV7-6	TRBJ2-5	medium-sized	NA	TGTGCCAGCAGCGGCAGCGAAGAGACCCAGTACTTC	CASSGSEETQYF
14	TRBV28	TRBJ1-3	many	NA	TGTGCCAGCAGTTTGCAGGTCTCTGGAAACACCATATATTTT	CASSLQVSGNTIYF
16	TRBV7-9	TRBJ2-5	NA	TRBD2	TGTGCCAGCAGCCCGGGGAGACTAGCCGGGGGGGAGACCCAGTACTTC	CASSPGRLAGGETQYF
12	TRBV20-1	TRBJ2-3	many	NA	TGCAGTGCTAGAACTAGCACAGATACGCAGTATTTT	CSARTSTDTQYF
18	TRBV28	TRBJ2-2	many	TRBD2	TGTGCCAGCAGTCCAAGGACTAGCGGGAGGTCGGGCACCGGGGAGCTGTTTTTT	CASSPRTSGRSGTGELFF
16	TRBV20-1	TRBJ2-3	many	TRBD2	TGCAGTGCTAGTCAGCCGCTAGCGGGAGGCCCAGATACGCAGTATTTT	CSASQPLAGGPDTQYF
15	TRBV7-9	TRBJ2-1	many	TRBD2	TGTGCCAGTCGGGGCAGGACTAGCGGGACCCGGGAGCAGTTCTTC	CASRGRTSGTREQFF
14	TRBV7-6	TRBJ2-4	large	NA	TGTGCCAGCAGCTTAGGAGAGGGACACAACATTCAGTACTTC	CASSLGEGHNIQYF
14	TRBV29-1	TRBJ2-2	many	NA	TGCAGCGTTGAGTCACTCAAGCACACCGGGGAGCTGTTTTTT	CSVESLKHTGELFF
15	TRBV6-2/TRBV6-3	TRBJ1-4	medium-sized	TRBD1	TGTGCCAGCAGTTACAACAGGGGCGGTCGAGAAAAACTGTTTTTT	CASSYNRGGREKLFF
16	TRBV6-9	TRBJ1-5	many	TRBD1	TGTGCCAGCAGTTATTCGGGGGACAGGCCGAATCAGCCCCAGCATTTT	CASSYSGDRPNQPQHF
13	TRBV20-1	TRBJ1-1	few	NA	TGCAGTGCAACCCGACAGGTGCCTTTTGAAGCTTTCTTT	CSATRQVPFEAFF
14	TRBV7-9	TRBJ2-3	many	TRBD1	TGTGCCAGCAGCTTAGGACAGGGGACAGATACGCAGTATTTT	CASSLGQGTDTQYF
16	TRBV3-1	TRBJ2-3	many	NA	TGTGCCAGCAGCCAAGAAGACCGGTCGGGCACAGATACGCAGTATTTT	CASSQEDRSGTDTQYF